This TCR beta chain derives from a study of blood T cell repertoires in COVID-19. Study summary: Material from acute and convalescent COVID-19 was sourced from the United States, Italy and Spain. Sources were T cells, B-cell-depleted T cells, or PBMCs; the material itself was cDNA or gDNA.

Study processing details: Cell counts per sample came from amplifying reference gene primers. Repertoires were generated with immunoSEQ multiplex PCR, while TCRdb's copy carries only in-frame clones and drops some. From that table come the V and J calls and clone size; the DNA was used to work out D and trimming. The sample includes about 490,000 clones, approximately 85% of them seen just once. CDR3 length equals 14 residues. The J segment lost 6 bases and the V segment lost 3 bases, leaving 5 bases of the junction unmatched. The germline gives CDR1 SEHNR, CDR2 FQNEAQ (reference sequence). The sequence was collected from a human donor in a cohort sampled during active COVID-19. Sequenced input: peripheral blood. V is TRBV7-9 and J is TRBJ2-7; 10 bases map to TRBD2. For the CDR3, the DNA is TGTGCCAGCAGCTTCGGACTAGCGGTTGGCGAGCAGTACTTC. Translating it yields CASSFGLAVGEQYF.